The rows below give T cell receptor beta chains drawn from one sample of a study of cytomegalovirus exposure and HLA in healthy donors. Data came from immunoSEQ multiplex PCR; TCRdb stores just in-frame clones and leaves some out. The data show around 120,000 clones, 55% to 75% seen once. Sequencing was carried out using PBMCs. Receptor source: a middle-aged woman in good health and CMV-seropositive. The CDR3 runs from the conserved cysteine through the conserved F or W. A D gene is named only where the DNA matches it firmly. The listing skips clone size in some rows; elsewhere it reads once, few, many or a size class.

>TRBJ2-7|TRBV27|NA|NA
TGTGCCAGCAGTTTCCCCACTACGATGTTCTACGAGCAGTACTTC
CASSFPTTMFYEQYF
>TRBJ2-2|TRBV19|NA|NA
TGTGCCAGTAGTTTGCAGGGGCCGCCCGGGGAGCTGTTTTTT
CASSLQGPPGELFF
>TRBJ2-1|TRBV7-8|NA|NA
TGTGCCAGCAGCTCACTTAGCGGCCCCTTCTACAATGAACAGTTCTTC
CASSSLSGPFYNEQFF
>TRBJ2-5|TRBV7-3|NA|NA
TGTGCCAGCAGCTTAACGCCCGGGGAAGAGACCCAGTACTTC
CASSLTPGEETQYF
>TRBJ1-2|TRBV6-5|NA|NA
TGTGCCAGCAGTTACGACCTTCGGGACTATGGCTACACCTTC
CASSYDLRDYGYTF
>TRBJ2-2|TRBV19|NA|NA
TGTGCCAGTAATCGGGACACCGGGGAGCTGTTTTTT
CASNRDTGELFF
>TRBJ2-7|TRBV7-9|NA|TRBD1
TGTGCCAGCAGTTCGAACCGGGACAGGGTCTCCTACGAGCAGTACTTC
CASSSNRDRVSYEQYF
>TRBJ2-1|TRBV2|few|TRBD2
TGTGCCAGCAGCTGGACTAGTCGGGAGGTTGACTACAATGAGCAGTTCTTC
CASSWTSREVDYNEQFF
>TRBJ2-1|TRBV5-5|NA|TRBD1
TGTGCCAGCAGCCCCGGGACAGTCAATGAGCAGTTCTTC
CASSPGTVNEQFF
>TRBJ1-1|TRBV19|NA|TRBD1
TGTGCCAGTAGTATCTGGACAGGAGTGAACACTGAAGCTTTCTTT
CASSIWTGVNTEAFF
>TRBJ2-5|TRBV7-8|NA|NA
TGTGCCAGCAGGTGGCTGGGTGGCCCCCGGACACAAGAGACCCAGTACTTC
CASRWLGGPRTQETQYF
>TRBJ1-4|TRBV5-1|NA|NA
TGCGCCAGCAGCTTGGGGTCCACTGAGGAAAAACTGTTTTTT
CASSLGSTEEKLFF
>TRBJ2-7|TRBV4-1|NA|TRBD1
TGCGCCAGCAGCCCATTCTACAGGGGAGACGAGCAGTACTTC
CASSPFYRGDEQYF
>TRBJ1-2|TRBV11-2|few|NA
TGTGCCAGCAGCTCCCCCGCCAGGCGTAACTATGGCTACACCTTC
CASSSPARRNYGYTF
>TRBJ2-1|TRBV4-1|NA|TRBD2
TGCGCCAGCAGCCAAGGTAGTTATCGGGAGGGCCTCTACAATGAGCAGTTCTTC
CASSQGSYREGLYNEQFF
>TRBJ2-2|TRBV5-1|few|NA
TGCGCCAGCAGCTTGGAATTAGCGTACACCGGGGAGCTGTTTTTT
CASSLELAYTGELFF
>TRBJ2-3|TRBV30|NA|NA
TGTGCCTGGAGAACCGGGGTAGAGTATTTT
CAWRTGVEYF
>TRBJ2-7|TRBV7-8|NA|TRBD1
TGTGCCAGCAGCCGAGGGACAGGGGAGGACTACGAGCAGTACTTC
CASSRGTGEDYEQYF
>TRBJ2-4|TRBV10-3|few|TRBD2
TGTGCCATCAGTGAGTCTGGGACTAGCGGGACGGTAAGGTACTTC
CAISESGTSGTVRYF
>TRBJ2-7|TRBV5-1|NA|NA
TGCGCCAGCAGCTTTACAGGAGTCGCCTACGAGCAGTACTTC
CASSFTGVAYEQYF
>TRBJ2-3|TRBV7-9|NA|TRBD2
TGTGCCAGCAGGCGGCTAGCGGAGACCACAGATACGCAGTATTTT
CASRRLAETTDTQYF
>TRBJ1-2|TRBV5-1|few|NA
TGCGCCAGCAGCGACGAAAACACACAGGGAAACTATGGCTACACCTTC
CASSDENTQGNYGYTF